These 14 T cell receptor beta chains came from one sample sequenced in a study of OX40 agonist ivuxolimab in advanced cancers. Generated by immunoSEQ multiplex PCR, the TCRdb table keeps only in-frame clones and is missing some. This repertoire shows tens of thousands of clones, under 90% found once; its top ten account for around 1.8%. This material consisted of CD4+ or CD8+ T cells sorted from blood, taken in a trial of the OX40 agonist ivuxolimab. These receptors came from an adult with an advanced solid tumor such as melanoma, head and neck, liver or kidney cancer.

This clone was detected once. The V gene is TRBV27, the J gene TRBJ2-6; 10 positions agree with TRBD2. The V gene end was trimmed by 3 bases and the J gene end by 3 bases; junction bases not matched to a gene: 8. The CDR3 length is 18 residues. Germline CDR1 and CDR2: MNHEY and SMNVEV (reference sequence). DNA of the CDR3: TGTGCCAGCAGTTTCTCTAGCGGGAGCTTGCTTGGGGCCAACGTCCTGACTTTC. It is translated as CASSFSSGSLLGANVLTF.

The genes are TRBV18 and TRBJ2-1, with 8 positions matching TRBD2. The CDR3 consists of 14 residues. CDR1 and CDR2 (germline): KGHSH, LQKENI. Trimming at V came to 5 bases and at J to 4 bases, leaving 4 bases not matched to a gene. The CDR3 loop is CASSLAGSYNEQFF. For the CDR3, the DNA is TGTGCCAGCTCATTAGCGGGAAGTTACAATGAGCAGTTCTTC. The whole variable domain, remainder taken from reference TRBV18 and TRBJ2-1, is NAGVMQNPRHLVRRRGQEARLRCSPMKGHSHVYWYRQLPEEGLKFMVYLQKENIIDESGMPKERFSAEFPKEGPSILRIQQVVRGDSAAYFCASSLAGSYNEQFFGPGTRLTVL.

The rearrangement links TRBV6-5 to TRBJ2-7; no firm D call. With 2 bases removed from V and 3 bases from J, the gap between germline ends came to 14 bases. The CDR3 has 15 residues. Per the germline V gene, CDR1 is MNHEY and CDR2 is SVGAGI. The CDR3 nucleotides read TGTGCCAGCAGTTACGCTCTAAGACAAGGCTACGAGCAGTACTTC. Its translation: CASSYALRQGYEQYF.

The chain uses TRBV2 and TRBJ2-7; D unresolved. The CDR3 spans 12 residues. Looked up from germline, CDR1 is SNHLY and CDR2 is FYNNEI. The V end was cut by 10 bases, the J end by 2 bases, with 12 bases between. CDR3 residues: CATSLGTYEQYF. In nucleotides, the CDR3 is TGTGCCACTTCGTTGGGGACCTACGAGCAGTACTTC.

This chain uses TRBV28 with TRBJ1-5; D might be TRBD1 (6 bases). The V gene lost 6 bases and the J gene lost 0 bases, with 12 bases spanning the gap. The germline CDR1 and CDR2 sequences are MDHEN and SYDVKM. The CDR3 totals 15 residues. CDR3 sequence (DNA): TGTGCCAGCAGAAACAGGGCAGGTAGCAATCAGCCCCAGCATTTT. It yields the protein CASRNRAGSNQPQHF.

The chain uses TRBV28 and TRBJ2-7, with D hard to call. There are 12 residues in the CDR3. The V gene's germline CDR1 is MDHEN and CDR2 SYDVKM. Trimming removed 2 bases from V and 6 bases from J, with 8 bases in between. The CDR3 sequence: CASSLGQREQYF. The DNA for the CDR3 is TGTGCCAGCAGTTTAGGGCAGCGCGAGCAGTACTTC.

The V call is TRBV7-2, the J call TRBJ2-7, with 8 bases identical to TRBD2. This CDR3 is built from 14 residues. The germline V gene encodes CDR1 SGHTA and CDR2 FQGNSA. V gave up 5 bases and J gave up 4 bases; unmatched junction bases: 7. The CDR3 region has the DNA TGTGCCAGCAGCCTGGGACTAGTAGCGTACGAGCAGTACTTC. This translates into CASSLGLVAYEQYF.

This clone was counted a few times. The chain employs TRBV7-9 and TRBJ2-1; TRBD2 agrees at 12 bases. Germline V gives CDR1 SEHNR, CDR2 FQNEAQ (reference sequence). V trimming: 1 base; J trimming: 9 bases; junction bases outside the gene matches: 4. The CDR3 loop spans 15 amino acids. CDR3 sequence (DNA): TGTGCCAGCAGCTTAGGACTAGCGGGAGTGGGTGAGCAGTTCTTC. Its translation is CASSLGLAGVGEQFF.

This clone was recorded a few times. V is TRBV2 and J is TRBJ2-1; D is possibly TRBD1 (6 bases). Per germline, CDR1 SNHLY and CDR2 FYNNEI. The CDR3 has 13 residues. V was pared by 6 bases and J by 15 bases, with 21 bases between. The CDR3 DNA sequence: TGTGCCAGCAGCCTAGGGACAAACACTTATCGGTTCTTC. It specifies CASSLGTNTYRFF.

This clone was recorded only once. The chain carries TRBV29-1 and TRBJ2-1; 7 bases align to TRBD2. CDR3 length: 14 residues. CDR1 and CDR2 (germline): SQVTM, ANQGSEA. The ends lost 3 bases at V and 2 bases at J; junction bases unmatched: 4. CDR3 amino acids: CSVEGGGTYNEQFF. CDR3 DNA sequence: TGCAGCGTTGAGGGCGGGGGAACCTACAATGAGCAGTTCTTC.

V usage is TRBV2 and J usage is TRBJ1-4; maybe TRBD1 (6 bases). CDR1 is SNHLY, CDR2 FYNNEI, per germline. The CDR3 contains 13 residues. The V gene lost 3 bases and the J gene lost 10 bases, with 12 bases spanning the gap. The CDR3 DNA is TGTGCCAGCAGTGATGGGGGCTCGGGAAAACTGTTTTTT. Residues: CASSDGGSGKLFF.

The chain carries TRBV2 and TRBJ1-4; 9 bases agree with TRBD1. The CDR3 consists of 14 residues. Germline V gene lookup returns CDR1 SNHLY and CDR2 FYNNEI. Trimming cost V 5 bases and J 8 bases; bases outside gene matches: 6. This chain's CDR3 is CASSSTGGKEKLFF. In DNA, the CDR3 is TGTGCCAGCAGTTCAACAGGGGGCAAGGAAAAACTGTTTTTT.

This clone showed up just a few times. The genes are TRBV9 and TRBJ1-5; unclear D gene. This CDR3 has 16 residues. Trimming left V 4 bases short and J 3 bases short, with 17 bases between. Germline CDR1 is SGDLS and CDR2 is YYNGEE. CDR3 amino acids: CASSSGLSPDNQPQHF. CDR3 coding DNA: TGTGCCAGCAGCTCCGGACTATCCCCCGACAATCAGCCCCAGCATTTT.

The chain combines TRBV5-1 with TRBJ1-1; D is perhaps TRBD1 (5 bases). The V end lost 0 bases, the J end lost 3 bases, and 9 bases lay between the germline ends. CDR3 length: 14 residues. Germline CDR1 reads SGHRS; CDR2 reads YFSETQ. Written as DNA, the CDR3 is TGCGCCAGCAGCTTGGGGCCGGGGGACACTGAAGCTTTCTTT. Translated: CASSLGPGDTEAFF. Complete variable domain (other parts from reference TRBV5-1 and TRBJ1-1): KAGVTQTPRYLIKTRGQQVTLSCSPISGHRSVSWYQQTPGQGLQFLFEYFSETQRNKGNFPGRFSGRQFSNSRSEMNVSTLELGDSALYLCASSLGPGDTEAFFGQGTRLTVV.